The source of this TCR beta chain is a study of shared clonotypes between healthy human individuals. Regarding the study as a whole: With several donors compared, around 5% of naive CD4 clonotypes were shared. Represented diversity, genetic and exposure-history alike, was limited by few donors. Sorted-subset sequencing, rarefaction showed, was incomplete despite large depth.

This clone appeared once. Antigen: not known. Other DNA variants within this sample encode the same CDR3. Generated by immunoSEQ multiplex PCR, the TCRdb table keeps only in-frame clones and is missing some. The sample lists approximately 980,000 clones; 76% were seen once. A split of CD4+ cells into CD45RA+ naive and CD45RA-negative memory subsets was performed. This CDR3 comprises 11 residues. The V gene lost 5 bases and the J gene lost 6 bases, with 9 bases spanning the gap. The V gene's germline CDR1 is DFQATT and CDR2 SNEGSKA (reference sequence). Input material: memory CD4+ T cells sorted from blood. The subset: CD45RA-negative fraction. The TCR originated in a man between 18 and 35 years old in good health. This chain connects TRBV20-1 to TRBJ2-3; D not resolved. The CDR3 is CSAGPKDTQYF. CDR3 nucleotide sequence: TGCAGTGCTGGCCCTAAGGATACGCAGTATTTT.